The 23 T cell receptor beta chains reported below all come from one sample, sequenced in a study of OX40 agonist ivuxolimab in advanced cancers. The table came from immunoSEQ multiplex PCR; TCRdb's copy has only in-frame clones and leaves some out. The sample lists just under 20,000 clones, approximately 85% occurring once. The input for sequencing was CD4+ or CD8+ T cells sorted from blood, taken in a trial of the OX40 agonist ivuxolimab. The receptors originated from an adult with an advanced solid tumor such as melanoma, head and neck, liver or kidney cancer.

This clone was seen just once. J is TRBJ1-2 and V is TRBV5-6, with 10 bases lining up with TRBD1. CDR3 length: 14 residues. CDR1 SGHDT and CDR2 YYEEEE come from the germline V gene. V gave up 0 bases and J gave up 6 bases; unmatched junction bases: 2. The chain's CDR3 is CASSLGQGANGYTF. The CDR3 DNA sequence: TGTGCCAGCAGCTTGGGACAGGGGGCCAATGGCTACACCTTC. Filled out from reference TRBV5-6 and TRBJ1-2, the complete variable domain reads DAGVTQSPTHLIKTRGQQVTLRCSPKSGHDTVSWYQQALGQGPQFIFQYYEEEERQRGNFPDRFSGHQFPNYSSELNVNALLLGDSALYLCASSLGQGANGYTFGSGTRLTVV.

The rearrangement joins TRBV5-6 to TRBJ1-2, with 10 bases aligning to TRBD1. The CDR3 has 15 amino acids. Germline loops: CDR1 SGHDT, CDR2 YYEEEE. V lost 6 bases to trimming and J lost 7 bases; unmatched junction nucleotides: 12. The CDR3 loop is CASTGFGQGDGGYTF. The CDR3 bases are TGTGCCAGCACTGGCTTCGGACAGGGGGATGGTGGCTACACCTTC.

V and J are TRBV25-1 and TRBJ2-1; D might be TRBD2 (6 bases). From germline, CDR1 is MGHDK and CDR2 SYGVNS. CDR3 length equals 15 residues. Trimming took off 3 bases at V and 6 bases at J, with 15 bases between the two ends. The CDR3 reads CASSESGLTSNEQFF. CDR3 nucleotides: TGTGCCAGCAGTGAGTCAGGACTAACTTCCAATGAGCAGTTCTTC.

This clone was detected only once. The rearrangement links TRBV4-1 to TRBJ2-1; 10 nucleotides match TRBD2. The CDR3 contains 16 residues. The germline gives CDR1 MGHRA, CDR2 YSYEKL. Losses at the gene ends were 0 bases for V and 8 bases for J; bases not matched to a gene: 7. CDR3 coding DNA: TGCGCCAGCAGCCAAGATACCCAGCGGGGGGGACATGAGCAGTTCTTC. It translates to CASSQDTQRGGHEQFF.

This clone occurred once. The chain couples TRBV5-4 to TRBJ1-1; possible D gene TRBD1, 6 bases. CDR1 and CDR2 from the germline V gene are SGHNT and YYREEE (reference sequence). Trimming removed 4 bases at V and 0 bases at J, with 16 bases between. This CDR3 contains 16 residues. The CDR3, as DNA: TGTGCCAGCAGCCCCGGAGGGGGAGTCATGAACACTGAAGCTTTCTTT. This translates into CASSPGGGVMNTEAFF.

The rearrangement uses TRBV7-3 and TRBJ2-7, with D possibly being TRBD1 (6 bases). The CDR3 consists of 15 residues. Per germline, CDR1 SGHTA and CDR2 FQGTGA. V lost 4 bases and J 3 bases, leaving 16 bases between the germline ends. The DNA for the CDR3 is TGTGCCAGCAGCTACTCCGGGGACACCTACTACGAGCAGTACTTC. It codes for CASSYSGDTYYEQYF.

The J gene is TRBJ2-3, the V gene TRBV4-1, with D possibly matching TRBD2 (7 bases). Germline V gene sequence: CDR1 MGHRA, CDR2 YSYEKL. Trimming took off 0 bases at V and 6 bases at J, with 19 bases between the two ends. CDR3 size: 17 residues. The CDR3 nucleotides are TGCGCCAGCAGCCAAGATAGGAGGCGGGGGCTGGGGGATACGCAGTATTTT. Protein: CASSQDRRRGLGDTQYF.

The V call is TRBV5-4, the J call TRBJ1-2; TRBD1 is a possible D gene (6 bases). CDR3 length: 16 amino acids. The V end was cut by 0 bases, the J end by 0 bases, with 12 bases between. Germline loops: CDR1 SGHNT, CDR2 YYREEE (reference sequence). The CDR3 loop is CASSLVGAGANYGYTF. For the CDR3, the DNA is TGTGCCAGCAGCTTGGTTGGGGCAGGGGCTAACTATGGCTACACCTTC.

This rearrangement joins TRBV5-5 to TRBJ2-3; D is possibly TRBD1 or TRBD2 (6 bases each). The ends were cut back, 3 bases at V and 4 bases at J, with 9 bases in the middle. The germline V gene encodes CDR1 SGHKS and CDR2 YYEKEE (reference sequence). This CDR3 region has 13 residues. The CDR3 bases are TGTGCCAGCAGCTCGAGGGGGGCAGATACGCAGTATTTT. Translation: CASSSRGADTQYF.

The V and J genes are TRBV5-6 and TRBJ2-1, with D perhaps matching TRBD1 or TRBD2 (5 bases each). V shed 4 bases and J shed 7 bases, with 18 bases lying between them. The germline gives CDR1 SGHDT, CDR2 YYEEEE. CDR3 length: 15 residues. As DNA, the CDR3 is TGTGCCAGCAGCCCCAGAAGCTACTGGGGGAATGAGCAGTTCTTC. This sequence encodes CASSPRSYWGNEQFF.

This chain links TRBV10-3 with TRBJ2-5; 8 nucleotides agree with TRBD1. This CDR3 spans 14 amino acids. With V trimmed by 6 bases and J by 4 bases, 7 bases remained unmatched. The germline CDR1 and CDR2 sequences are ENHRY and SYGVKD. The DNA of the CDR3 is TGTGCCATCAGGGCAGGGGGCGCGGGAGAGACCCAGTACTTC. Its translation is CAIRAGGAGETQYF.

The rearrangement links TRBV19 to TRBJ1-1; weak D call: TRBD1 (5 bases). This CDR3 region has 16 residues. The ends were cut back, 4 bases at V and 1 base at J, with 16 bases in the middle. From germline, CDR1 is LNHDA and CDR2 SQIVND (reference sequence). CDR3 DNA: TGTGCCAGTAGTAGCCGGGGCAGGGTTTCGAACACTGAAGCTTTCTTT. It is translated as CASSSRGRVSNTEAFF.

The chain links TRBV19 to TRBJ1-4, with a possible D match to TRBD1 (5 bases). The CDR3 runs to 12 residues. Germline loops: CDR1 LNHDA, CDR2 SQIVND (reference sequence). The V gene lost 6 bases and the J gene lost 5 bases, with 7 bases spanning the gap. This chain's CDR3 is CASRTENEKLFF. The DNA for the CDR3 is TGTGCCAGTAGGACAGAGAATGAAAAACTGTTTTTT.

This clone was counted only a few times. The V call is TRBV5-1, the J call TRBJ2-2; 7 nucleotides match TRBD1. CDR3 length: 14 amino acids. Trimming removed 2 bases from V and 5 bases from J; junction bases left unmatched: 3. Germline lookup yields CDR1 SGHRS and CDR2 YFSETQ. CDR3 DNA: TGCGCCAGCAGCTTTGTACAGGGGACCGGGGAGCTGTTTTTT. Its translation: CASSFVQGTGELFF.

The rearrangement joins TRBV18 to TRBJ2-3; TRBD1 is a possible D gene (8 bases). Germline V gives CDR1 KGHSH, CDR2 LQKENI. CDR3 length equals 17 residues. Trimming took off 4 bases at V and 7 bases at J, with 24 bases between the two ends. CDR3 protein: CASSRQAGQAPAYTQYF. In nucleotides, the CDR3 is TGTGCCAGCTCACGCCAAGCGGGACAGGCTCCCGCATATACGCAGTATTTT. The variable domain in full, with the rest retrieved from reference TRBV18 and TRBJ2-3, is NAGVMQNPRHLVRRRGQEARLRCSPMKGHSHVYWYRQLPEEGLKFMVYLQKENIIDESGMPKERFSAEFPKEGPSILRIQQVVRGDSAAYFCASSRQAGQAPAYTQYFGPGTRLTVL.

This clone was seen a single time. This chain joins TRBV18 and TRBJ2-3; D remains ambiguous. The germline gives CDR1 KGHSH, CDR2 LQKENI. The length of the CDR3 is 14 residues. V lost 5 bases and J lost 1, with 10 bases in between. CDR3 loop: CASSAQTRTDTQYF. The DNA of the CDR3 is TGTGCCAGCTCAGCCCAGACACGCACAGATACGCAGTATTTT.

This clone was seen only once. The V gene is TRBV5-1, the J gene TRBJ2-2; 9 bases fit TRBD1. The CDR3 is 17 amino acids. Germline V gene data show CDR1 as SGHRS and CDR2 as YFSETQ. V was clipped by 4 bases and J by 1 base; unmatched bases: 8. In nucleotides, the CDR3 is TGCGCCAGCAGCCCCGCCCCGGGACAGGGGAACACCGGGGAGCTGTTTTTT. This translates into CASSPAPGQGNTGELFF. The whole variable domain, filled in from reference TRBV5-1 and TRBJ2-2, reads KAGVTQTPRYLIKTRGQQVTLSCSPISGHRSVSWYQQTPGQGLQFLFEYFSETQRNKGNFPGRFSGRQFSNSRSEMNVSTLELGDSALYLCASSPAPGQGNTGELFFGEGSRLTVL.

Written as DNA, the CDR3 is TGTGCCAGTAGTACCATCAGGGGCCCCGAGCAGTACTTC. Translation: CASSTIRGPEQYF. This sequence joins TRBV19 and TRBJ2-7; a possible D gene is TRBD1 (6 bases). Germline CDR1 is LNHDA and CDR2 is SQIVND (reference sequence). The CDR3 spans 13 residues. Trimming removed 4 bases at V and 6 bases at J, with 13 bases between.

The chain employs TRBV27 and TRBJ2-2; a possible D gene is TRBD1 (6 bases). Trimming took 4 bases from V and 0 from J, leaving 24 bases between them. The CDR3 loop spans 20 amino acids. Per germline, CDR1 MNHEY and CDR2 SMNVEV (reference sequence). This chain's CDR3 is CASSSITGMWWSSNTGELFF. Here the CDR3 DNA reads TGTGCCAGCAGTTCAATAACAGGGATGTGGTGGTCCTCGAACACCGGGGAGCTGTTTTTT.

The rearrangement joins TRBV5-4 to TRBJ1-2, with D unresolved. This CDR3 spans 14 amino acids. Germline lookup yields CDR1 SGHNT and CDR2 YYREEE (reference sequence). The V and J ends lost 0 bases and 0 bases respectively, with 6 bases between them. The CDR3 loop reads CASSLAAANYGYTF. CDR3 DNA: TGTGCCAGCAGCTTGGCGGCAGCTAACTATGGCTACACCTTC.

This chain uses TRBV11-3 with TRBJ2-3; D not certain. V was pared by 0 bases and J by 3 bases, with 7 bases between. The CDR3 is made up of 14 amino acids. CDR1 is SGHNT, CDR2 YENEEA, per germline. The chain's CDR3 is CASSLDRKTDTQYF. CDR3 sequence (DNA): TGTGCCAGCAGCTTAGATCGGAAAACAGATACGCAGTATTTT.

This chain joins TRBV5-6 and TRBJ1-2; D remains unclear. With 0 bases removed from V and 5 bases from J, the gap between germline ends came to 14 bases. Looked up from germline, CDR1 is SGHDT and CDR2 is YYEEEE. The CDR3 sequence is 15 residues long. This CDR3 is CASSLAFELLYGYTF. CDR3 bases: TGTGCCAGCAGCTTGGCCTTCGAACTGTTGTATGGCTACACCTTC.

V and J are TRBV10-2 and TRBJ2-7, with D possibly matching TRBD1 (6 bases). Trimming removed 4 bases from V and 3 bases from J, with 13 bases in between. Looked up from germline, CDR1 is WSHSY and CDR2 is SAAADI. The CDR3 is made up of 14 amino acids. The CDR3 DNA follows: TGCGCCAGCAGTGGACCCGGGACAAACTACGAGCAGTACTTC. It translates to CASSGPGTNYEQYF.